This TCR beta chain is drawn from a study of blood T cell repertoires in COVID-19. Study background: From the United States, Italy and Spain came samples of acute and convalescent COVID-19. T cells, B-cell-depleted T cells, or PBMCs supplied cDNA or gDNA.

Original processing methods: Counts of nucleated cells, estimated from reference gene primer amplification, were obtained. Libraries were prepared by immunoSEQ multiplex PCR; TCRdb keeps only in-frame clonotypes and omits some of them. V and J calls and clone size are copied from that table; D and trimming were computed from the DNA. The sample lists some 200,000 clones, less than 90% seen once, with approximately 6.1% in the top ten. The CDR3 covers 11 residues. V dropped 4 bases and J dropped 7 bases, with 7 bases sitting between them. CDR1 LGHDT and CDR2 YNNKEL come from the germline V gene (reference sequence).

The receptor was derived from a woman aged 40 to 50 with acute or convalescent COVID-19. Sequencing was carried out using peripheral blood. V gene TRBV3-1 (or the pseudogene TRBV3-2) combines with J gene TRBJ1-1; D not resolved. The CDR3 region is CASSRDLEAFF. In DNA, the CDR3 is TGTGCCAGCAGCCGAGACCTTGAAGCTTTCTTT.